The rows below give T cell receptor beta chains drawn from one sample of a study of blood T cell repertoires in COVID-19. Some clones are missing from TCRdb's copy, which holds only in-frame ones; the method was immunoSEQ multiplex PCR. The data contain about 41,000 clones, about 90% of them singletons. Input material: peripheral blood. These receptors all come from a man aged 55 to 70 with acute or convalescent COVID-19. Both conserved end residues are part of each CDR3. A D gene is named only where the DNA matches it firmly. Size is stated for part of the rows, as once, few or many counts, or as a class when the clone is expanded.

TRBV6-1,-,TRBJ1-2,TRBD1,CASSEAWTGGYRGYTF,TGTGCCAGCAGTGAAGCTTGGACAGGGGGCTATCGTGGCTACACCTTC
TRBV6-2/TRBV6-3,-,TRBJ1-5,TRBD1,CASSPPTGGIQPQHF,TGTGCCAGCAGTCCCCCCACAGGGGGTATTCAGCCCCAGCATTTT
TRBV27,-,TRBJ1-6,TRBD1,CASSSRVQGALHF,TGTGCCAGCAGTTCGAGGGTTCAGGGGGCCCTCCACTTT
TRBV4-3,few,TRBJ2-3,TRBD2,CASSQRAGGHIDTQYF,TGCGCCAGCAGCCAGAGAGCGGGGGGGCATATAGATACGCAGTATTTT
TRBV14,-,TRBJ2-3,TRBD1,CASSQGQGAEDTDTQYF,TGTGCCAGCAGCCAGGGACAGGGAGCGGAGGACACAGATACGCAGTATTTT
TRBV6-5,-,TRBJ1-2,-,CASSYSDSTIYGYTF,TGTGCCAGCAGTTACTCGGACAGTACCATCTATGGCTACACCTTC
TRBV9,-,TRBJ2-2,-,CASTKKRTVNTGELFF,TGTGCCAGCACCAAGAAAAGGACTGTCAACACCGGGGAGCTGTTTTTT
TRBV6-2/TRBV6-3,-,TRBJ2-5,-,CASSPPFLETQYF,TGTGCCAGCAGTCCCCCCTTCCTTGAGACCCAGTACTTC
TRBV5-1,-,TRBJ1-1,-,CASSLSLGRATEAFF,TGCGCCAGCAGCTTGTCCCTAGGGCGGGCCACTGAAGCTTTCTTT
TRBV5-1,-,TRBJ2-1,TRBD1,CASSWGQGNGNEQFF,TGCGCCAGCAGCTGGGGACAGGGGAACGGAAATGAGCAGTTCTTC
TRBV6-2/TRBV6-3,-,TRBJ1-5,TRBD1,CASSGQATGPQHF,TGTGCCAGCAGTGGACAGGCGACTGGGCCCCAGCATTTT
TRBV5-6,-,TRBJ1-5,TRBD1,CASSLEDRDYRGNQPQHF,TGTGCCAGCAGCCTAGAGGACAGGGATTATAGGGGCAATCAGCCCCAGCATTTT
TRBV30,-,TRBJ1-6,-,CAWRHRDNSPLHF,TGTGCCTGGAGGCACAGGGACAATTCACCCCTCCACTTT
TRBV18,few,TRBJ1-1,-,CASSPPGGTEAFF,TGTGCCAGCTCACCACCGGGAGGGACTGAAGCTTTCTTT
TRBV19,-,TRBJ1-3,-,CASNPRPGSSSGNTIYF,TGTGCCAGTAACCCCCGCCCGGGGTCCAGCTCTGGAAACACCATATATTTT
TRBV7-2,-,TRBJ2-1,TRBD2,CASSLRGLYNEQFF,TGTGCCAGCAGCTTGCGGGGACTATACAATGAGCAGTTCTTC
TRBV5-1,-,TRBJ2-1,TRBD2,CASSLVGTSGASSYNEQFF,TGCGCCAGCAGCTTGGTTGGGACTAGCGGGGCTAGCTCCTACAATGAGCAGTTCTTC
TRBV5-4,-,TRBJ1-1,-,CASSFKGSDTEAFF,TGTGCCAGCAGCTTCAAGGGGTCAGACACTGAAGCTTTCTTT
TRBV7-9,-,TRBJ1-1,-,CASSLAPSIRETEAFF,TGTGCCAGCAGCTTAGCTCCTTCTATTCGGGAGACTGAAGCTTTCTTT
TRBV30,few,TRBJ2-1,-,CAWLWGPHNEQFF,TGTGCCTGGTTATGGGGGCCCCACAATGAGCAGTTCTTC
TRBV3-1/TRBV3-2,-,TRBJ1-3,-,CASSQDDGSGNTIYF,TGTGCCAGCAGCCAAGATGACGGGTCTGGAAACACCATATATTTT
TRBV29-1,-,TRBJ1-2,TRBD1,CSAVSGGISIGYTF,TGCAGCGCTGTATCAGGGGGAATATCGATCGGCTACACCTTC
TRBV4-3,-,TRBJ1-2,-,CASSQWGQIANYGYTF,TGCGCCAGCAGCCAGTGGGGCCAGATAGCTAACTATGGCTACACCTTC
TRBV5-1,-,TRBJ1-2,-,CASSLVKGGNYGYTF,TGCGCCAGCAGCTTGGTGAAAGGGGGTAACTATGGCTACACCTTC
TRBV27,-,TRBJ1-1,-,CASSLMDSTEAFF,TGTGCCAGCAGTTTGATGGACAGCACTGAAGCTTTCTTT
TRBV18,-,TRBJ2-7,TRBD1,CASSPPGQGGNEQYF,TGTGCCAGCTCACCACCGGGACAGGGTGGGAACGAGCAGTACTTC
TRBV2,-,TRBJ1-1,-,CASSEMSPGATEAFF,TGTGCCAGCAGTGAGATGAGTCCAGGCGCGACTGAAGCTTTCTTT
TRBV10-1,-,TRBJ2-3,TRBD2,CASSESRGGTDTQYF,TGCGCCAGCAGTGAGTCCCGGGGGGGCACAGATACGCAGTATTTT